The 30 T cell receptor beta chains given below trace back to one sample, sequenced in a study of OX40 agonist ivuxolimab in advanced cancers. The protocol was immunoSEQ multiplex PCR, while the TCRdb copy is restricted to in-frame clones and leaves out a portion. Of about 59,000 clones listed, around 90% are singletons. Sequenced material: CD4+ or CD8+ T cells sorted from blood, taken in a trial of the OX40 agonist ivuxolimab. The receptors were gathered from an adult with an advanced solid tumor such as melanoma, head and neck, liver or kidney cancer.

In its sample, this clone was seen once. The CDR3 DNA reads as TGTGCCAGCAGCGGAGGGGACCGGGGATACCCCTACGAGCAGTACTTC. As protein: CASSGGDRGYPYEQYF. The chain links TRBV5-6 to TRBJ2-7; D perhaps matches TRBD2 (6 bases). From germline, CDR1 is SGHDT and CDR2 YYEEEE. The CDR3 sequence is 16 residues long. Trimming took 4 bases from V and 2 from J, leaving 19 bases between them.

In regard to this clone: The junction and the germline gene differ at one end; a read error may be behind it. In the same sample, other DNA sequences code for this CDR3. The rearrangement uses TRBV5-1 and TRBJ2-7, with D uncertain. The CDR3 has 11 amino acids. Germline V gives CDR1 SGHRS, CDR2 YFSETQ. CDR3 coding DNA: TGTGCCAGCAGCCTAGGCTACGAGCAGTACTTC. Its translation is CASSLGYEQYF. Full variable domain (rest looked up from reference TRBV5-1 and TRBJ2-7): KAGVTQTPRYLIKTRGQQVTLSCSPISGHRSVSWYQQTPGQGLQFLFEYFSETQRNKGNFPGRFSGRQFSNSRSEMNVSTLELGDSALYLCASSLGYEQYFGPGTRLTVT.

V and J are TRBV7-9 and TRBJ2-7, with a possible D match to TRBD2 (7 bases). V shed 1 base and J shed 8 bases, with 18 bases lying between them. The germline V gene has CDR1 SEHNR and CDR2 FQNEAQ (reference sequence). This CDR3 spans 15 amino acids. CDR3 nucleotide sequence: TGTGCCAGCAGCTTAGTGGCGGGGGCGGGCGAACAGCAGTACTTC. The encoded protein is CASSLVAGAGEQQYF. The whole variable domain, filled in from reference TRBV7-9 and TRBJ2-7, reads DTGVSQNPRHKITKRGQNVTFRCDPISEHNRLYWYRQTLGQGPEFLTYFQNEAQLEKSRLLSDRFSAERPKGSFSTLEIQRTEQGDSAMYLCASSLVAGAGEQQYFGPGTRLTVT.

This chain joins TRBV6-5 and TRBJ2-7; TRBD2 is a possible D gene (5 bases). The CDR3 totals 13 residues. Germline CDR1 MNHEY, CDR2 SVGAGI. V gave up 5 bases and J gave up 0 bases, with 8 bases separating them. CDR3 protein: CASSLAYSYEQYF. As DNA, the CDR3 is TGTGCCAGCAGTCTAGCCTACTCCTACGAGCAGTACTTC.

CDR3: CASSFGNTEAFF. In nucleotides, the CDR3 is TGTGCCAGCAGCTTCGGAAACACTGAAGCTTTCTTT. The chain has TRBV5-5 and TRBJ1-1; D is ambiguous. CDR1 and CDR2 (germline): SGHKS, YYEKEE (reference sequence). The V end lost 2 bases, the J end lost 2 bases, and 4 bases lay between the germline ends. The CDR3 has 12 amino acids. The variable domain in full, with the rest retrieved from reference TRBV5-5 and TRBJ1-1, is DAGVTQSPTHLIKTRGQQVTLRCSPISGHKSVSWYQQVLGQGPQFIFQYYEKEERGRGNFPDRFSARQFPNYSSELNVNALLLGDSALYLCASSFGNTEAFFGQGTRLTVV.

The CDR3 DNA is TGTGCCAGCAGCCCCAACCCAGGGGAAGTCCACGAGCAGTACTTC. Its protein product is CASSPNPGEVHEQYF. The chain recombines TRBV6-5 with TRBJ2-7; possible D gene TRBD1, 6 bases. The germline V gene encodes CDR1 MNHEY and CDR2 SVGAGI. The CDR3 is made up of 15 amino acids. The germline V and J ends were trimmed by 6 bases and 5 bases, with 20 bases remaining between them.

The V gene is TRBV11-3, the J gene TRBJ1-1; TRBD1 matches 7 bases. The germline CDR1 and CDR2 sequences are SGHNT and YENEEA. CDR3 length: 15 residues. J was trimmed by 0 bases and V by 5 bases; bases with no gene match: 6. Here the CDR3 DNA reads TGTGCCAGCAGCCCACCGGGACAGATGAACACTGAAGCTTTCTTT. Translated, it gives CASSPPGQMNTEAFF.

The chain employs TRBV25-1 and TRBJ2-1; D is perhaps TRBD2 (6 bases). Germline CDR1 reads MGHDK; CDR2 reads SYGVNS. The ends were cut back, 2 bases at V and 3 bases at J, with 11 bases in the middle. This CDR3 is 15 amino acids long. The DNA for the CDR3 is TGTGCCAGCAGTGAACCGGGACTTTTCTACAATGAGCAGTTCTTC. Its protein product is CASSEPGLFYNEQFF.

V is TRBV20-1 and J is TRBJ2-1; the D gene is possibly TRBD1 (5 bases). V was clipped by 3 bases and J by 14 bases, with 14 bases between them. This CDR3 region has 11 residues. Germline-derived CDR1 and CDR2 are DFQATT and SNEGSKA (reference sequence). CDR3 sequence: CSASQGSLEFF. The CDR3 DNA sequence: TGCAGTGCTAGTCAGGGCAGCCTTGAGTTCTTC.

Regarding this clone: This may be a read error: a much more frequent sequence differs by one nucleotide. The rearrangement uses TRBV6-1 and TRBJ2-1, with 12 bases fitting TRBD1. The CDR3 sequence is 15 residues long. Germline values: CDR1 MNHNS, CDR2 SASEGT. The junction had 7 bases not matched to a gene; V was cut back by 6 bases and J by 7 bases. CDR3 sequence (DNA): TGTGCCAGCAGCCCGGGACAGGGGGCTGTGAATGAGCAGTTCTTC. Protein product: CASSPGQGAVNEQFF.

The chain carries TRBV10-1 and TRBJ2-7; 8 nucleotides match TRBD2. This CDR3 region has 15 residues. Per germline, CDR1 WNHNN and CDR2 SYGVQD (reference sequence). The ends lost 0 bases at V and 3 bases at J; junction bases unmatched: 4. The CDR3, as DNA: TGCGCCAGCAGTGAGTCAGGAGCGGGAGACTACGAGCAGTACTTC. Translation gives CASSESGAGDYEQYF.

The chain joins TRBV25-1 to TRBJ2-7; maybe TRBD2 (6 bases). V was cut by 3 bases and J by 3 bases, with 15 bases left in between. Germline V gene data show CDR1 as MGHDK and CDR2 as SYGVNS. The CDR3 has 15 residues. The CDR3 nucleotides read TGTGCCAGCAGTGATTGGCTGCGGGACCACTACGAGCAGTACTTC. It yields the protein CASSDWLRDHYEQYF.

The genes are TRBV6-5 and TRBJ1-2; D possibly corresponds to TRBD1 (6 bases). The ends were cut back, 2 bases at V and 6 bases at J, with 13 bases in the middle. Germline loops: CDR1 MNHEY, CDR2 SVGAGI. This CDR3 is built from 14 residues. CDR3 nucleotide sequence: TGTGCCAGCAGTTACCGACAGGTCCTGGATGGCTACACCTTC. This gives the protein CASSYRQVLDGYTF.

This chain joins TRBV7-9 and TRBJ2-1; D is ambiguous. The CDR3 extends over 13 amino acids. Germline CDR1 SEHNR, CDR2 FQNEAQ (reference sequence). Trimming left V 1 base short and J 9 bases short, with 10 bases between. In nucleotides, the CDR3 is TGTGCCAGCAGCTTAGTAGCTACTCCTGAGCAGTTCTTC. It codes for CASSLVATPEQFF.

This rearrangement joins TRBV7-8 to TRBJ1-3; D is perhaps TRBD1 (6 bases). V lost 5 bases to trimming and J lost 3 bases, with 14 bases between them. This CDR3 is built from 15 residues. Germline V gene lookup returns CDR1 SGHVS and CDR2 FQNEAQ. The CDR3 region is CASSPWLQGGNTIYF. The DNA of the CDR3 is TGTGCCAGCAGCCCCTGGCTACAGGGTGGAAACACCATATATTTT.

J is TRBJ2-7 and V is TRBV9; D is possibly TRBD1 (6 bases). CDR3 length equals 14 residues. V was pared by 4 bases and J by 1 base, with 12 bases between. The germline V gene encodes CDR1 SGDLS and CDR2 YYNGEE. This CDR3 reads CASSPGHSSYEQYF. In nucleotides, the CDR3 is TGTGCCAGCAGCCCGGGACATTCATCCTACGAGCAGTACTTC.

With regard to this clone: It may be a read error: a sequence one base away is much more abundant. The chain joins TRBV7-9 to TRBJ2-1; a weak D match, TRBD2 (7 bases). In germline, CDR1 is SEHNR, CDR2 FQNEAQ (reference sequence). This CDR3 has 13 amino acids. The CDR3 region is CVSSLGGAHEQFF. CDR3 DNA: TGTGTCAGCAGCTTAGGGGGGGCCCATGAGCAGTTCTTC.

The chain has TRBV27 and TRBJ2-7; D is unresolved. Trimming took 0 bases from V and 10 from J, leaving 13 bases between them. This CDR3 is 13 amino acids long. The germline V gene encodes CDR1 MNHEY and CDR2 SMNVEV (reference sequence). The DNA of the CDR3 is TGTGCCAGCAGTTTATCGATGGCAACAGATCAGTACTTC. It is translated as CASSLSMATDQYF.

A few counts support this clone. The V and J genes are TRBV21-1 and TRBJ2-7; whether TRBD2, the table's D call, matches the DNA was not checked. TRBV21-1 counts as a pseudogene. CDR3 size: 15 residues. CDR3 protein: CASSKVERVLHEQYF. In nucleotides, the CDR3 is TGTGCCAGCAGCAAAGTCGAGCGGGTGTTGCACGAGCAGTACTTC.

The chain employs TRBV5-4 and TRBJ2-7, with D possibly matching TRBD1 (5 bases). This CDR3 spans 13 amino acids. From germline, CDR1 is SGHNT and CDR2 YYREEE (reference sequence). The ends were cut back, 5 bases at V and 1 base at J, with 10 bases in the middle. The CDR3 protein is CASSEGASYEQYF. DNA for the CDR3: TGTGCCAGCAGTGAAGGGGCTTCCTACGAGCAGTACTTC.

The chain combines TRBV28 with TRBJ2-6; 9 nucleotides agree with TRBD1. Germline CDR1 and CDR2: MDHEN and SYDVKM. The junction had 9 bases not matched to a gene; V was cut back by 7 bases and J by 2 bases. CDR3 length equals 17 residues. The CDR3 DNA follows: TGTGCCAGCAACTTAGGGGACAGGGAGACTGGGGCCAACGTCCTGACTTTC. This encodes CASNLGDRETGANVLTF.

The chain couples TRBV2 to TRBJ2-2, with D unclear. The CDR3 runs 14 residues. Trimming left V 7 bases short and J 5 bases short, with 14 bases between. CDR1 and CDR2 (germline): SNHLY, FYNNEI. As DNA, the CDR3 is TGTGCCAGCATCCGGGCCGCCGAAACCGGGGAGCTGTTTTTT. This sequence encodes CASIRAAETGELFF.

This CDR3 is CASSIWDRDEKLFF. In DNA, the CDR3 is TGTGCCAGTAGTATTTGGGACCGGGATGAAAAACTGTTTTTT. The V gene is TRBV19, the J gene TRBJ1-4, with a tentative D call TRBD1 (5 bases). In germline, CDR1 is LNHDA, CDR2 SQIVND (reference sequence). V was shortened by 3 bases and J by 6 bases, with 11 bases between the two germline ends. CDR3 length equals 14 residues.

The J gene is TRBJ2-3, the V gene TRBV6-5; 8 bases align to TRBD2. The junction had 5 bases not matched to a gene; V was cut back by 2 bases and J by 4 bases. CDR3 length equals 15 residues. CDR1 MNHEY and CDR2 SVGAGI come from the germline V gene. In nucleotides, the CDR3 is TGTGCCAGCAGTTACGGGCGGGAGGCCTCAGATACGCAGTATTTT. Amino acid sequence: CASSYGREASDTQYF.

V is TRBV7-2 and J is TRBJ2-7; tentatively, D is TRBD2 (5 bases). CDR3 length: 12 residues. Trimming left V 7 bases short and J 6 bases short, with 13 bases between. Germline V CDR1 and CDR2: SGHTA, FQGNSA. The DNA of the CDR3 is TGTGCCAGCACGGGCCCGGGATCCGAGCAGTACTTC. Its translation: CASTGPGSEQYF.

The gene calls are TRBV6-5 and TRBJ2-5; D tentatively reads TRBD1 or TRBD2 (5 bases each). Between the trimmed V and J ends, which lost 2 bases and 4 bases, there was a span of 8 bases. The CDR3 runs to 13 residues. Germline assignment: CDR1 MNHEY and CDR2 SVGAGI. The CDR3 region is CASSYLGGETQYF. In nucleotides, the CDR3 is TGTGCCAGCAGTTACCTTGGGGGAGAGACCCAGTACTTC.

This rearrangement joins TRBV19 to TRBJ2-1; D might be TRBD1 (5 bases). CDR1 is LNHDA, CDR2 SQIVND, per germline (reference sequence). Trimming removed 6 bases at V and 2 bases at J, with 11 bases between. The CDR3 runs 14 residues. The CDR3 nucleotides read TGTGCCAGTAGAACAGGTAGCCCCTACAATGAGCAGTTCTTC. As protein: CASRTGSPYNEQFF.

In DNA form, the CDR3 reads TGCAGCGTTGACCCTCGCACAGATGAGACCCAGTACTTC. It is translated as CSVDPRTDETQYF. The rearrangement uses TRBV29-1 and TRBJ2-5; D gene unclear. The length of the CDR3 is 13 residues. The V gene lost 3 bases and the J gene lost 5 bases, with 13 bases spanning the gap. Germline V lookup: CDR1 SQVTM, CDR2 ANQGSEA.

The V and J genes are TRBV7-9 and TRBJ2-7; 7 bases agree with TRBD2. This CDR3 is 16 amino acids long. Germline lookup yields CDR1 SEHNR and CDR2 FQNEAQ (reference sequence). Unmatched junction bases numbered 10, after V lost 5 bases and J lost 0 bases. The CDR3 DNA sequence: TGTGCCAGCAGCGAACCGACTAGCTCCGTCTCCTACGAGCAGTACTTC. Its translation is CASSEPTSSVSYEQYF.

The genes are TRBV6-5 and TRBJ1-5; 8 bases are shared with TRBD1. CDR1 is MNHEY and CDR2 is SVGAGI in the germline V gene. This CDR3 spans 13 amino acids. V was pared by 6 bases and J by 4 bases, with 2 bases of the junction left unmatched. This CDR3 reads CASSNRGNQPQHF. CDR3 sequence (DNA): TGTGCCAGCAGCAACAGGGGGAATCAGCCCCAGCATTTT.